One sample yielded the 14 T cell receptor beta chains listed below, sequenced in a study of identical twins. TCRdb passed the 5' RACE reads through MiXCR, listing each CDR3 protein once. The repertoire consists of about 210,000 distinct CDR3 sequences, with roughly 10% occurring once and the leading ten covering 5.1%. The sample consisted of memory (CD45RO+) T cells sorted from blood. The receptor source for this set is a woman under 30 in good health.

The rearrangement joins TRBV30 to TRBJ2-1; 8 bases match TRBD1. This CDR3 is built from 13 residues. Trimming at V came to 8 bases and at J to 1 base, leaving 4 bases not matched to a gene. The germline gives CDR1 GTSNPN, CDR2 SVGIG (reference sequence). The CDR3 bases are TGTGCCATAGGGACAGGATCCTACAATGAGCAGTTCTTC. Protein: CAIGTGSYNEQFF.

In DNA form, the CDR3 reads TGTGCCAGCTCGATCCCGGGCGGGGAGCTGTTTTTT. This gives the protein CASSIPGGELFF. The V call is TRBV18, the J call TRBJ2-2; D gene uncertain. Trimming left V 6 bases short and J 7 bases short, with 9 bases between. Germline V gene lookup returns CDR1 KGHSH and CDR2 LQKENI. This CDR3 is built from 12 residues.

This clonotype was recorded a few times. The V call is TRBV5-1, the J call TRBJ2-7; D perhaps matches TRBD2 (5 bases). Germline CDR1 reads SGHRS; CDR2 reads YFSETQ. The V end lost 5 bases, the J end lost 0 bases, and 15 bases lay between the germline ends. The CDR3 totals 15 residues. Here the CDR3 DNA reads TGCGCCAGCAGACCGACACGGGGAAGCTCCTACGAGCAGTACTTC. Translated, it gives CASRPTRGSSYEQYF.

This clonotype turned up a few times. CDR3 nucleotides: TGCGCCAGCAGCACTCGACGACCCGGGGAGCTGTTTTTT. This gives the protein CASSTRRPGELFF. The chain uses TRBV10-1 and TRBJ2-2, with D hard to call. This CDR3 is 13 amino acids long. The germline V and J ends were trimmed by 6 bases and 6 bases, with 11 bases remaining between them. Germline CDR1 reads WNHNN; CDR2 reads SYGVQD (reference sequence).

This clonotype was picked up many times. V usage is TRBV12-3 or TRBV12-4 and J usage is TRBJ1-6, with D possibly matching TRBD1 (6 bases). Trimming took 6 bases from V and 7 from J, leaving 10 bases between them. The length of the CDR3 is 13 residues. CDR3: CASRPQGNSPLHF. CDR3 DNA: TGTGCCAGCAGGCCCCAGGGGAATTCACCCCTCCACTTT.

This clonotype showed up many times. V is TRBV12-3 or TRBV12-4 and J is TRBJ2-5; D gene uncertain. V was clipped by 4 bases and J by 7 bases, with 13 bases between them. The CDR3 is made up of 13 amino acids. The CDR3 DNA reads TGTGCCAGCAGTTCGGCAGCCCTTGGGACCCAGTACTTC. As protein: CASSSAALGTQYF.

This clonotype was found many times. V and J are TRBV30 and TRBJ1-2; D gene uncertain. CDR1 and CDR2 from the germline V gene are GTSNPN and SVGIG (reference sequence). The V end lost 0 bases, the J end lost 0 bases, and 5 bases lay between the germline ends. This CDR3 is 13 amino acids long. The CDR3 is CAWSVEANYGYTF. DNA of the CDR3: TGTGCCTGGAGTGTCGAAGCTAACTATGGCTACACCTTC.

V usage is TRBV12-3 or TRBV12-4 and J usage is TRBJ1-4, with 9 bases aligning to TRBD1. The CDR3 is 16 residues long. After removal of 3 bases from V and 7 bases from J, the junction contained 9 bases not matched to a gene. CDR3 nucleotide sequence: TGTGCCAGCAGTTTTAGGGACAGGGTTTCTACTGAAAAACTGTTTTTT. This codes for CASSFRDRVSTEKLFF.

This clonotype was observed a few times. The CDR3 DNA reads TGTGCCAGCAGCCCCTGGGACAGGGGGGAGACCCAGTACTTC. As protein: CASSPWDRGETQYF. The chain employs TRBV7-9 and TRBJ2-5, with 11 bases matching TRBD1. CDR3 length: 14 residues. Germline values: CDR1 SEHNR, CDR2 FQNEAQ (reference sequence). Germline trimming cut 5 bases from V and 5 bases from J; bases unmatched to any gene: 4.

The table lists this clonotype with many counts. V is TRBV6-1 and J is TRBJ2-3; a weak D match, TRBD2 (7 bases). Trimming cost V 7 bases and J 4 bases, with 18 bases left between them. CDR3 length: 15 amino acids. CDR1 is MNHNS and CDR2 is SASEGT in the germline V gene. CDR3 sequence reads: CASKKGGTTSDTQYF. CDR3 DNA sequence: TGTGCCAGCAAGAAGGGGGGGACCACATCAGATACGCAGTATTTT.

This clonotype was recorded at least ten times. The V gene is TRBV12-3 or TRBV12-4, the J gene TRBJ2-6, with 8 bases fitting TRBD1. The CDR3 runs 15 residues. V dropped 7 bases and J dropped 6; count of bases not matched to a gene: 8. CDR3 nucleotides: TGTGCCAGCACCATACAGGGGGTTAAGGCCAACGTCCTGACTTTC. Translated, it gives CASTIQGVKANVLTF.

This clonotype was seen many times. J is TRBJ1-1 and V is TRBV5-6; D gene uncertain. Germline CDR1 reads SGHDT; CDR2 reads YYEEEE. V gave up 1 base and J gave up 11 bases, with 15 bases separating them. The CDR3 spans 13 residues. CDR3 in amino acids: CASSLTPTQPAFF. CDR3 bases: TGTGCCAGCAGCTTGACCCCCACTCAGCCCGCTTTCTTT.

V is TRBV3-1 and J is TRBJ2-2; no firm D call. Germline CDR1 LGHDT, CDR2 YNNKEL (reference sequence). The CDR3 extends over 13 amino acids. Trimming removed 7 bases from V and 0 bases from J, with 6 bases in between. In DNA, the CDR3 is TGTGCCAGCATCCCAACGAACACCGGGGAGCTGTTTTTT. As protein: CASIPTNTGELFF.

This clonotype appeared many times. This rearrangement joins TRBV10-3 to TRBJ1-1; TRBD1 matches at 12 bases. Germline CDR1 reads ENHRY; CDR2 reads SYGVKD. This CDR3 spans 14 amino acids. The ends lost 8 bases at V and 7 bases at J; junction bases unmatched: 8. DNA of the CDR3: TGTGCCATCCTACCGGGACAGGGGGCTTTTGAAGCTTTCTTT. This sequence encodes CAILPGQGAFEAFF.